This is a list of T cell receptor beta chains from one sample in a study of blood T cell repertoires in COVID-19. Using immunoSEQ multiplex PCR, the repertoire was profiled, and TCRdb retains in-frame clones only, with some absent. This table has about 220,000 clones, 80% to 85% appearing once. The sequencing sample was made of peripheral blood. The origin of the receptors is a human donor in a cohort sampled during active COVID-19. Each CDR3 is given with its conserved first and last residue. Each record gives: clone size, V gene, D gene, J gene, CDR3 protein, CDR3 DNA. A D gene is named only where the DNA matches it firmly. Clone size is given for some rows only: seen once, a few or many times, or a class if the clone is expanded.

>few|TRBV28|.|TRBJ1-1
CASSVSPRAAEAFF
TGTGCCAGCAGTGTTTCACCCAGGGCAGCAGAAGCTTTCTTT
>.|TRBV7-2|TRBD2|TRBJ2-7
CASSRTSGPYEQYF
TGTGCCAGCAGTAGGACTAGCGGCCCCTACGAGCAGTACTTC
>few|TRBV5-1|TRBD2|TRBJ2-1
CASSLGLAGSAYNEQFF
TGCGCCAGCAGCTTGGGACTAGCGGGATCAGCCTACAATGAGCAGTTCTTC
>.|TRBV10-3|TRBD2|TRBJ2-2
CATSGLAANTGELFF
TGTGCCACCTCCGGACTAGCGGCCAACACCGGGGAGCTGTTTTTT
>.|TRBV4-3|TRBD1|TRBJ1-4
CASSQKRGQGEREKLFF
TGCGCCAGCAGCCAAAAGAGAGGACAGGGGGAACGTGAAAAACTGTTTTTT
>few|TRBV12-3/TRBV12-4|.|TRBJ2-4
CASSPGNIQYF
TGTGCCAGCAGCCCCGGTAACATTCAGTACTTC
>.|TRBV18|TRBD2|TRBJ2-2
CASSPSSGGRDTGELFF
TGTGCCAGCTCACCCAGCAGCGGGGGGCGCGACACCGGGGAGCTGTTTTTT
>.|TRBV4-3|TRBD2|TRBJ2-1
CASSQDPSGDYNEQFF
TGCGCCAGCAGCCAAGATCCTAGCGGAGACTACAATGAGCAGTTCTTC
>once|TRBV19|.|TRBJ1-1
CASRRDFADTEAFF
TGTGCCAGTAGGCGGGACTTCGCGGACACTGAAGCTTTCTTT
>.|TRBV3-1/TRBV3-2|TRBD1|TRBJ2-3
CASSQRFRQGGADTQYF
TGTGCCAGCAGCCAAAGATTCAGACAGGGGGGAGCAGATACGCAGTATTTT
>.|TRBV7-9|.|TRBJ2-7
CASSLHESSYEQYF
TGTGCCAGCAGCTTACATGAGAGCTCCTACGAGCAGTACTTC
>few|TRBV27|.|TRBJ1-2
CASSLLRGAPGYTF
TGTGCCAGCAGTTTACTGCGGGGGGCGCCGGGCTACACCTTC
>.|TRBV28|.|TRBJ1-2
CASSFQGWGYGYTF
TGTGCCAGCAGTTTTCAGGGTTGGGGCTATGGCTACACCTTC
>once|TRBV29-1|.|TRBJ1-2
CSVEGGVSYGYTF
TGCAGCGTTGAAGGGGGGGTAAGCTATGGCTACACCTTC
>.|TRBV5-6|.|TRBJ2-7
CASSPPGQSFGEQYF
TGTGCCAGCAGCCCGCCAGGACAGAGCTTTGGGGAGCAGTACTTC
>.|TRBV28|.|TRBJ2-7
CASTEGQSLYEQYF
TGTGCCAGCACCGAAGGACAGAGCCTCTACGAGCAGTACTTC
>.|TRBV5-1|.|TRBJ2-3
CASSSPSEDTQYF
TGCGCCAGCAGCTCCCCTAGTGAAGATACGCAGTATTTT
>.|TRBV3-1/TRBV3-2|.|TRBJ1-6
CASSQGETGVRLHF
TGTGCCAGCAGCCAAGGGGAGACCGGGGTCCGCCTCCACTTT
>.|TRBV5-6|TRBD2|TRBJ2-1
CASTDTPGLAGVDEQFF
TGTGCCAGCACCGACACACCGGGACTAGCGGGAGTCGATGAGCAGTTCTTC
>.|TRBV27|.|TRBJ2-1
CASSFFRGPYNEQFF
TGTGCCAGCAGTTTTTTCAGGGGACCCTACAATGAGCAGTTCTTC
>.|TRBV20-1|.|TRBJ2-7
CSARRAVPHF
TGCAGTGCTAGGAGGGCTGTACCCCACTTC
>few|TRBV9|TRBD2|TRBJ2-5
CASSAGLAGVWGETQYF
TGTGCCAGCAGCGCAGGACTAGCGGGAGTATGGGGAGAGACCCAGTACTTC
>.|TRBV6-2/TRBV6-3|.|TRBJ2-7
CASSSGAYEQYF
TGTGCCAGCAGTTCTGGGGCATACGAGCAGTACTTC
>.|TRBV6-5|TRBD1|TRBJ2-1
CASRGQGDEQFF
TGTGCCAGCAGGGGACAGGGCGATGAGCAGTTCTTC
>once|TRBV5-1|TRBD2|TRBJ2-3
CASSLGLAGGTDTQYF
TGCGCCAGCAGCTTAGGACTAGCGGGAGGGACAGATACGCAGTATTTT
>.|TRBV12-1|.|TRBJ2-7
CASPGTSGFYEQYF
TGTGCCAGTCCCGGGACTAGCGGATTCTACGAGCAGTACTTC